The clone carrying this TCR beta chain appeared a single time. Its antigen is currently unknown. Only in-frame clones appear in the TCRdb table, and some are missing; sequencing was by immunoSEQ multiplex PCR. Of fewer than 35,000 clones listed, 85% to 95% were seen once; the top ten hold more than 15%. This specimen belongs to a study of chemoradiotherapy in HPV16-positive cancers. Study-level results: HPV-specific T cells were functionally defined from only two HPV16-positive patients. HPV-responsive T-cell expansion during chemoradiotherapy was linked to improved recurrence-free survival in HPV16-positive patients.

This receptor was identified in a human donor with HPV-associated anogenital cancer. The sequencing used blood, collected from a patient who underwent chemoradiotherapy.

The CDR3 nucleotides are TGCGCCAGCAGTCCTCAGGGGACAGGGCGGGCTAATGAGCAGTTCTTC. Protein product: CASSPQGTGRANEQFF. The chain links TRBV5-1 to TRBJ2-1; TRBD1 aligns across 9 bases. The V gene's germline CDR1 is SGHRS and CDR2 YFSETQ. The CDR3 has 16 amino acids. Trimming cost V 5 bases and J 7 bases; bases outside gene matches: 13.